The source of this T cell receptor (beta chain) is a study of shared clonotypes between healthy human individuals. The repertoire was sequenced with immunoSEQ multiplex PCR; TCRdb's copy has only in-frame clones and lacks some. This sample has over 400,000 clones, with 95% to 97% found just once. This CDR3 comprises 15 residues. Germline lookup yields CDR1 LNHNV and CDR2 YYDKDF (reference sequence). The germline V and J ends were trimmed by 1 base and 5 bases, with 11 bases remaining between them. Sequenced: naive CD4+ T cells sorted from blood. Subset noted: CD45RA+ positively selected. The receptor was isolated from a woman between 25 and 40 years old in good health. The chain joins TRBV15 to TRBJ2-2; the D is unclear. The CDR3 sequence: CATSRVLPETGELFF. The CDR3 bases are TGTGCCACCAGCAGAGTTTTGCCGGAAACCGGGGAGCTGTTTTTT.